The 23 T cell receptor beta chains below were found in one sample sequenced in a study of T cells in Graves' hyperthyroidism and ophthalmopathy. Amplified regions were TCR beta CDR3 sequences from RNA transcripts. Researchers ran a first-round RT-PCR on the TCR CDR3 using the HTBI primer set. TCRdb reanalysed the multiplex PCR reads using MiXCR and keeps one entry per CDR3 protein. The data show fewer than 900,000 distinct CDR3 sequences, 16% seen once. Sequenced: blood. The receptors come from a man aged 18 to 29 with Graves' hyperthyroidism.

This clonotype has ten or more counts. The chain couples TRBV28 to TRBJ1-5, with D maybe TRBD1 (6 bases). V was shortened by 5 bases and J by 0 bases, with 11 bases between the two germline ends. The CDR3 length is 15 residues. CDR1 and CDR2 from the germline V gene are MDHEN and SYDVKM. The CDR3 protein is CASSRTELSNQPQHF. The CDR3, as DNA: TGTGCCAGCAGTCGGACAGAACTTAGCAATCAGCCCCAGCATTTT.

V usage is TRBV7-3 and J usage is TRBJ1-1; a weak D match, TRBD1 (5 bases). Trimming removed 0 bases from V and 5 bases from J, with 16 bases in between. In germline, CDR1 is SGHTA, CDR2 FQGTGA. The CDR3 contains 16 residues. The CDR3 region is CASSLTGGGVRTEAFF. CDR3 nucleotide sequence: TGTGCCAGCAGCTTAACGGGCGGGGGGGTAAGGACTGAAGCTTTCTTT.

This clonotype was picked up a small number of times. The chain is built from TRBV10-3 and TRBJ2-1; 9 positions match TRBD2. The ends lost 7 bases at V and 2 bases at J; junction bases unmatched: 9. Germline CDR1 and CDR2: ENHRY and SYGVKD. The CDR3 has 16 residues. The CDR3, as DNA: TGTGCCATCATGCCTAGCGGGATGTTCCCCTACAATGAGCAGTTCTTC. It specifies CAIMPSGMFPYNEQFF.

This chain's CDR3 is CATKRGVSTDTQYF. Here the CDR3 DNA reads TGTGCCACCAAAAGGGGGGTCAGCACAGATACGCAGTATTTT. The J gene is TRBJ2-3, the V gene TRBV15; D might be TRBD1 or TRBD2, each matching 6 bases. Trimming removed 7 bases from V and 0 bases from J, with 11 bases in between. This CDR3 has 14 amino acids. Germline CDR1 is LNHNV and CDR2 is YYDKDF (reference sequence).

The chain couples TRBV29-1 to TRBJ2-7; 10 bases fit TRBD1. With V trimmed by 4 bases and J by 2 bases, 2 bases remained unmatched. The CDR3 contains 13 residues. The germline gives CDR1 SQVTM, CDR2 ANQGSEA. CDR3 in amino acids: CSVVGQGAYEQYF. The CDR3 region has the DNA TGCAGCGTTGTAGGACAGGGGGCCTACGAGCAGTACTTC.

This clonotype has a handful of counts. CDR3 sequence: CASSPRGLSNQPQHF. Here the CDR3 DNA reads TGTGCCAGCAGCCCCAGGGGGCTGAGCAATCAGCCCCAGCATTTT. The genes are TRBV12-3 or TRBV12-4 and TRBJ1-5; 8 positions match TRBD1. Losses at the gene ends were 6 bases for V and 1 base for J; bases not matched to a gene: 5. This CDR3 is 15 amino acids long.

The rearrangement uses TRBV6-1 and TRBJ1-5; the D is unclear. CDR1 and CDR2 from the germline V gene are MNHNS and SASEGT. This CDR3 is built from 14 residues. Deletions cut 1 base from V and 6 bases from J, with 10 bases between. In DNA form, the CDR3 reads TGTGCCAGCAGTGAAGGAGCAGGTGGTCAGCCCCAGCATTTT. Residues: CASSEGAGGQPQHF.

This clonotype turned up a few times. The chain is built from TRBV7-9 and TRBJ2-1; TRBD2 matches 10 bases. The germline gives CDR1 SEHNR, CDR2 FQNEAQ (reference sequence). CDR3 length equals 17 residues. The trim removed 0 bases at V and 5 bases at J, leaving 7 bases unmatched. The CDR3, as DNA: TGTGCCAGCAGCTTAGCGCCTAGCGGGAGTAGGAACAATGAGCAGTTCTTC. Its protein is CASSLAPSGSRNNEQFF.

This clonotype was observed at least ten times. The chain combines TRBV7-2 with TRBJ2-1, with D unresolved. Trimming took off 1 base at V and 8 bases at J, with 9 bases between the two ends. From germline, CDR1 is SGHTA and CDR2 FQGNSA. CDR3 size: 13 residues. The CDR3 sequence is CASSLDISDEQFF. The CDR3 coding sequence is TGTGCCAGCAGCTTAGATATTTCGGATGAGCAGTTCTTC.

This clonotype was counted at least ten times. CDR3 in amino acids: CASSSETHPGADTQYF. CDR3 bases: TGTGCCAGCAGTTCCGAGACTCACCCCGGGGCAGATACGCAGTATTTT. This sequence joins TRBV27 and TRBJ2-3; a weak D match, TRBD2 (5 bases). This CDR3 is 16 amino acids long. Germline CDR1 reads MNHEY; CDR2 reads SMNVEV (reference sequence). Trimming took 4 bases from V and 4 from J, leaving 18 bases between them.

This clonotype showed up many times. CDR3 region: CASSRDISEAFF. DNA for the CDR3: TGTGCCAGCAGTCGGGACATTTCTGAAGCTTTCTTT. The gene calls are TRBV3-1 and TRBJ1-1, with TRBD1 as a possible D gene (6 bases). CDR3 length equals 12 residues. Germline assignment: CDR1 LGHDT and CDR2 YNNKEL (reference sequence). V lost 6 bases and J lost 6, with 11 bases in between.

This clonotype has just a few counts. This chain uses TRBV13 with TRBJ2-3; TRBD1 aligns across 10 bases. From germline, CDR1 is PRHDT and CDR2 FYEKMQ (reference sequence). This CDR3 comprises 17 residues. V lost 4 bases, J lost 5 bases, and 12 bases stayed unmatched. The CDR3 DNA reads as TGTGCCAGCAGCTCCCTAGCAGGGACAGGGGTTGGAGATACGCAGTATTTT. It translates to CASSSLAGTGVGDTQYF.

The table lists this clonotype with a few counts. The gene calls are TRBV28 and TRBJ2-1, with a weak D call TRBD2 (6 bases). The V end lost 5 bases, the J end lost 9 bases, and 17 bases lay between the germline ends. Germline CDR1 is MDHEN and CDR2 is SYDVKM. This CDR3 comprises 14 residues. The chain's CDR3 is CASSPSPDYREQFF. The CDR3 nucleotides are TGTGCCAGCAGTCCCTCCCCGGACTACCGTGAGCAGTTCTTC. Variable domain in full (rest from reference TRBV28 and TRBJ2-1): DVKVTQSSRYLVKRTGEKVFLECVQDMDHENMFWYRQDPGLGLRLIYFSYDVKMKEKGDIPEGYSVSREKKERFSLILESASTNQTSMYLCASSPSPDYREQFFGPGTRLTVL.

A few counts support this clonotype. The chain employs TRBV28 and TRBJ1-2; 9 bases match TRBD1. V dropped 7 bases and J dropped 4; count of bases not matched to a gene: 13. CDR3 length equals 16 residues. Germline V gene data show CDR1 as MDHEN and CDR2 as SYDVKM. Here the CDR3 DNA reads TGTGCCAGCAATCACCCCCGGGGACAGGGAAGCTATGGCTACACCTTC. Translated, it gives CASNHPRGQGSYGYTF.

The chain is built from TRBV5-1 and TRBJ2-6, with D uncertain. The CDR3 spans 15 residues. Trimming shortened V by 0 bases and J by 4 bases, and 8 bases separated the two germline ends. Per germline, CDR1 SGHRS and CDR2 YFSETQ. The CDR3 bases are TGCGCCAGCAGCTTGGTAGGGCTGGGGGCCAACGTCCTGACTTTC. The encoded protein is CASSLVGLGANVLTF.

The gene calls are TRBV7-9 and TRBJ2-1; TRBD1 agrees at 7 bases. Trimming took 4 bases from V and 10 from J; bases not matched to a gene: 1. CDR3 length: 11 residues. Germline CDR1 reads SEHNR; CDR2 reads FQNEAQ (reference sequence). CDR3 nucleotide sequence: TGTGCCAGCAGCTCGACAGGGGAGCAGTTCTTC. Amino acids: CASSSTGEQFF. Looking up the rest from reference TRBV7-9 and TRBJ2-1 gives the full variable domain: DTGVSQNPRHKITKRGQNVTFRCDPISEHNRLYWYRQTLGQGPEFLTYFQNEAQLEKSRLLSDRFSAERPKGSFSTLEIQRTEQGDSAMYLCASSSTGEQFFGPGTRLTVL.

The J gene is TRBJ1-5, the V gene TRBV7-2, with D unclear. The CDR3 length is 15 residues. V gave up 5 bases and J gave up 0 bases, with 11 bases separating them. The germline V gene encodes CDR1 SGHTA and CDR2 FQGNSA. The CDR3, as DNA: TGTGCCAGCAGCGCGGGGAGGTTTAGCAATCAGCCCCAGCATTTT. Protein: CASSAGRFSNQPQHF.

This clonotype showed up just a few times. This chain connects TRBV10-3 to TRBJ2-1; 13 bases map to TRBD2. The length of the CDR3 is 15 residues. Looked up from germline, CDR1 is ENHRY and CDR2 is SYGVKD. V was pared by 6 bases and J by 6 bases, with 5 bases of the junction left unmatched. The CDR3 coding sequence is TGTGCCATCAGACCCACTAGCGGGAGGGCCAATGAGCAGTTCTTC. Translating it yields CAIRPTSGRANEQFF.

The sample holds many counts of this clonotype. The gene calls are TRBV12-3 or TRBV12-4 and TRBJ2-5, with a tentative D call TRBD2 (6 bases). The CDR3 sequence is 16 residues long. The V end lost 5 bases, the J end lost 3 bases, and 19 bases lay between the germline ends. DNA for the CDR3: TGTGCCAGCAGTGGGATAGGACTAATACTTGAAGAGACCCAGTACTTC. Translation: CASSGIGLILEETQYF.

This clonotype was seen more than once but under ten times. The V and J genes are TRBV28 and TRBJ2-5; perhaps TRBD2 as D (6 bases). Trimming removed 6 bases at V and 4 bases at J, with 12 bases between. Per germline, CDR1 MDHEN and CDR2 SYDVKM. The CDR3 spans 13 residues. The CDR3 sequence is CASRRLVPETQYF. Here the CDR3 DNA reads TGTGCCAGCAGGCGACTAGTACCAGAGACCCAGTACTTC.

Only a few counts were recorded for this clonotype. V and J are TRBV7-2 and TRBJ1-2; D gene uncertain. The CDR3 has 12 amino acids. Trimming pared 5 bases from V and 4 bases from J, leaving 8 bases between. Germline-derived CDR1 and CDR2 are SGHTA and FQGNSA. The CDR3 DNA follows: TGTGCCAGCAGCACAAATGTCTATGGCTACACCTTC. This encodes CASSTNVYGYTF.

This sequence joins TRBV20-1 and TRBJ2-7; the D is unclear. Germline CDR1 is DFQATT and CDR2 is SNEGSKA (reference sequence). The CDR3 totals 12 residues. With 7 bases removed from V and 1 base from J, the gap between germline ends came to 11 bases. CDR3 sequence reads: CSVAGTSYEQYF. CDR3 sequence (DNA): TGCAGTGTGGCAGGTACTTCCTACGAGCAGTACTTC.

This clonotype came up a few times. The chain links TRBV4-1 to TRBJ1-1; D unclear. V lost 0 bases, J lost 2 bases, and 10 bases lay in between. The length of the CDR3 is 15 residues. The germline V gene encodes CDR1 MGHRA and CDR2 YSYEKL. This CDR3 is CASSQDPAGNTEAFF. CDR3 bases: TGCGCCAGCAGCCAAGATCCCGCCGGAAACACTGAAGCTTTCTTT.